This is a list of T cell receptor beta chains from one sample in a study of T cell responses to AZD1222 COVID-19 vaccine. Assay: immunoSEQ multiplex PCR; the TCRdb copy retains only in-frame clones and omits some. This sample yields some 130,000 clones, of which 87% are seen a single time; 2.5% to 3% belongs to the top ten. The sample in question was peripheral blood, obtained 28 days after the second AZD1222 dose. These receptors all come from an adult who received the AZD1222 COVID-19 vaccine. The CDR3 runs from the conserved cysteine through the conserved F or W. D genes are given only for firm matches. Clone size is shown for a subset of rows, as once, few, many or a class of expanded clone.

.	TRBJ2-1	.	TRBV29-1	TGCAGCGTAGCAAGTACAGGGAGGGGTGAGCAGTTCTTC	CSVASTGRGEQFF
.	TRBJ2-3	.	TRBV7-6	TGTGCCAGCAGCTCAGATTTTGGGACTAGCACAGATACGCAGTATTTT	CASSSDFGTSTDTQYF
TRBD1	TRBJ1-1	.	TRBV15	TGTGCCACCAGCAGAGGTTTGGGGGACAGGGGGCCGGTAGCTTTCTTT	CATSRGLGDRGPVAFF
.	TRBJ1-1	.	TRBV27	TGTGCCAGCAGGTCGGGGTGGACTGAAGCTTTCTTT	CASRSGWTEAFF
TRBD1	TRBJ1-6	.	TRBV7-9	TGTGCCAGCAGCTGGACAGGGGACAATTCACCCCTCCACTTT	CASSWTGDNSPLHF
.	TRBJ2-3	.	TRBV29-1	TGCAGCGTGGGTGGACGGAACACAGATACGCAGTATTTT	CSVGGRNTDTQYF
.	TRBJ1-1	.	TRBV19	TGTGCCAGTAGTGCTCAGCGTAACACTGAAGCTTTCTTT	CASSAQRNTEAFF
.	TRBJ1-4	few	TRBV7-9	TGTGCCAGCAGCTTAGCGGGGGCTTGGGAAAAACTGTTTTTT	CASSLAGAWEKLFF
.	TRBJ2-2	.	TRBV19	TGTGCCAGTAGTATAGTGGCGGAACTGTCACTTTACACCGGGGAGCTGTTTTTT	CASSIVAELSLYTGELFF
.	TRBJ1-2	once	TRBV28	TGTGCCTCGGGAACTAACTATGGCTACACCTTC	CASGTNYGYTF
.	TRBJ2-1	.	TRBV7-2	TGTGCCAGCAGCTTAGTGGTAGACGCTTACAATGAGCAGTTCTTC	CASSLVVDAYNEQFF
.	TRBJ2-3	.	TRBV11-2	TGTGCCAGCAGCTTAGGAGTTGGGGGGGCCTTCGCAGATACGCAGTATTTT	CASSLGVGGAFADTQYF
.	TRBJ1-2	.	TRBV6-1	TGTGCCAGCAGTGAGGCAGGGCCAGGATATGGCTACACCTTC	CASSEAGPGYGYTF
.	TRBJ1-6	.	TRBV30	TGTGCCTGGAGTGAAGCAGTTAATTCACCCCTCCACTTT	CAWSEAVNSPLHF
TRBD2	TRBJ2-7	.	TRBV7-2	TGTGCCAGCAGCTATAGCGGGGGGGAATACGAGCAGTACTTC	CASSYSGGEYEQYF
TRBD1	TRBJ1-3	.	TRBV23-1	TGCGCCATCCCCCGACAGGGGGGGGGTGGAAACACCATATATTTT	CAIPRQGGGGNTIYF
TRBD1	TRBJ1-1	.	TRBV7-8	TGTGCCAGCACTGTAGGACCGGGACAGGCAGCCGCTGAAGCTTTCTTT	CASTVGPGQAAAEAFF
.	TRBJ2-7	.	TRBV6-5	TGTGCCAGCAGCCACCCTGAGGACGAGCAGTACTTC	CASSHPEDEQYF
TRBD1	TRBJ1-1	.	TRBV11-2	TGTGCCAGCAGCTTAGCGGAGGGGGCTAAGGTTTTCTTT	CASSLAEGAKVFF
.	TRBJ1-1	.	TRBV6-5	TGTGCCAGCAACCAAGAGAGGTACACTGAAGCTTTCTTT	CASNQERYTEAFF
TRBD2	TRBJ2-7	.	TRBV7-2	TGTGCCAGCAGCCCGCGTGGCGGGGGGTACTACGAGCAGTACTTC	CASSPRGGGYYEQYF
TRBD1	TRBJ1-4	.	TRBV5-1	TGCGCCAGCTCCAACGGACAGGGGGCAACTAATGAAAAACTGTTTTTT	CASSNGQGATNEKLFF
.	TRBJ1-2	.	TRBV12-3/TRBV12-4	TGTGCCAGCAGCCGAGGACAGACCTATGGCTACACCTTC	CASSRGQTYGYTF
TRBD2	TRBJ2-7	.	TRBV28	TGTGCCAGCAGTACCCCCTCGGGGGGTATCTCCTACGAGCAGTACTTC	CASSTPSGGISYEQYF
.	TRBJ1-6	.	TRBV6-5	TGTGCCAGCAGTTACACAACAGGGACCTCACCCCTCCACTTT	CASSYTTGTSPLHF
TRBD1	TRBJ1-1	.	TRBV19	TGTGCCAGTACCGCCCGGACAGGGCGAAGGAACACTGAAGCTTTCTTT	CASTARTGRRNTEAFF
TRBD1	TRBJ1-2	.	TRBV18	TGTGCCAGCTCACCACCGACAGGGGGCTCGTTCTATGGCTACACCTTC	CASSPPTGGSFYGYTF
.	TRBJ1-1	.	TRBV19	TGTGCCAGTAGTATAGCCCAGGGCCCCAGGAACACTGAAGCTTTCTTT	CASSIAQGPRNTEAFF
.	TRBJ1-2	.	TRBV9	TGTGCCAGCAGCGTCAATCCCAGGGGCTATGGCTACACCTTC	CASSVNPRGYGYTF
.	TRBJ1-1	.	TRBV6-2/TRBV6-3	TGTGCCAGCAGTTACTCAGCCGTATCGAAAGCTTTCTTT	CASSYSAVSKAFF
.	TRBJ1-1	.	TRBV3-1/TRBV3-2	TGTGCCAGCAGCCCTCCACGACGCAGGGACACTGAAGCTTTCTTT	CASSPPRRRDTEAFF